Listed below are T cell receptor beta chains from one sample, sequenced in a study of ipilimumab plus nivolumab after autologous stem cell transplantation. The table came from immunoSEQ multiplex PCR; TCRdb's copy has only in-frame clones and leaves some out. The repertoire holds about 22,000 clones, with 77% as singletons. This sample comprised PBMCs, obtained in a trial of ipilimumab plus nivolumab as post-transplant consolidation. The receptors stem from a male donor with diffuse large B-cell lymphoma. Both conserved end residues are part of each CDR3. The order of the fields is V gene, D gene, clone size, J gene, CDR3 protein. A D gene is named only where the DNA matches it firmly. Clone size appears in some rows only: once, few, many, or a class for an expanded clone.

>TRBV10-3|NA|NA|TRBJ1-2
CAISPPGERLQGYTF
>TRBV11-3|TRBD1|NA|TRBJ2-4
CASSQPGQGKNIQYF
>TRBV13|NA|NA|TRBJ1-1
CASSNPGAGGEAFF
>TRBV5-1|TRBD1|NA|TRBJ1-6
CASSLWWDRANSPLHF
>TRBV18|NA|NA|TRBJ2-7
CASSLKGGLWNEQYF
>TRBV7-2|NA|NA|TRBJ2-7
CASSYSGSWYEQYF
>TRBV9|NA|NA|TRBJ2-2
CASSVAPGVPLMNTGELFF
>TRBV15|TRBD1|NA|TRBJ1-5
CATSGGTGGYSNQPQHF
>TRBV14|NA|NA|TRBJ1-6
CASSQVLAGSRSPLHF
>TRBV19|NA|NA|TRBJ2-7
CASTSSGGRSYEQYF
>TRBV30|NA|few|TRBJ1-6
CAWSPGLNSPLHF
>TRBV7-6|TRBD1|NA|TRBJ2-2
CASSYTDRGRTGELFF
>TRBV4-2|TRBD1|few|TRBJ2-7
CASSQDGTGSYEQYF
>TRBV5-6|NA|few|TRBJ1-5
CASSFSDQPQHF
>TRBV9|TRBD1|NA|TRBJ2-7
CASSVGTGGLDEQYF
>TRBV28|TRBD2|NA|TRBJ2-7
CASTTSGGNFEQYF
>TRBV7-9|NA|NA|TRBJ2-5
CASSAGTRETQYF
>TRBV7-7|NA|NA|TRBJ1-5
CASSLMENQPQHF
>TRBV13|NA|NA|NA
CASSFIAGPHYEQYF
>TRBV5-6|TRBD1|NA|TRBJ1-1
CASSRQGNTEAFF
>TRBV18|TRBD2|few|TRBJ2-4
CASSAGLERAKNIQYF
>TRBV5-8|NA|NA|TRBJ2-4
CASSFSGPAKNIQYF
>TRBV7-2|NA|NA|TRBJ2-4
CASSFPQLAKNIQYF
>TRBV5-6|NA|NA|TRBJ2-7
CASSLQGPYEQYF
>TRBV5-4|TRBD1|NA|TRBJ1-1
CASSFGQGNTEAFF
>TRBV18|TRBD1|NA|TRBJ1-1
CASSPGQGAGNTEAFF
>TRBV7-9|TRBD1|NA|TRBJ2-1
CASSLPDRVEQFF
>TRBV7-9|TRBD2|NA|TRBJ2-3
CASSYGTSGGRDTQYF
>TRBV6-5|TRBD2|NA|NA
CASSKGLAGDEQYF
>TRBV7-2|TRBD1|NA|TRBJ1-6
CASRQGDSPLHF
>TRBV9|NA|NA|TRBJ2-7
CASSVSTGGKYEQYF
>TRBV6-4|TRBD1|NA|TRBJ1-3
CASSEQGLSGNTIYF
>TRBV28|NA|once|TRBJ2-7
CASSLIDTYEQYF
>TRBV5-1|TRBD1|NA|TRBJ2-2
CASSLGGGSSGELFF
>TRBV15|TRBD1|NA|TRBJ2-7
CATSRGQGLGEQYF
>TRBV6-4|NA|NA|TRBJ1-1
CASSEDGRGNTEAFF
>TRBV28|NA|NA|TRBJ1-5
CASSPLEAWGNQPQHF
>TRBV6-1|NA|NA|TRBJ2-5
CASSVGGPLETQYF
>TRBV2|NA|NA|TRBJ2-5
CAIMTGGYQETQYF
>TRBV25-1|TRBD1|NA|TRBJ2-7
CAREPRDRCHEQYF
>TRBV10-3|NA|NA|NA
CAIRQLGLAYEQYF
>TRBV11-2|NA|NA|TRBJ2-7
CASSFRAGQKGSYEQYF
>TRBV7-6|NA|NA|TRBJ1-2
CASSAQQGGYGYTF
>TRBV7-6|TRBD1|once|TRBJ1-1
CASSESRGLTEAFF
>TRBV5-5|TRBD1|NA|TRBJ1-5
CASSQRTGVAQPQHF
>TRBV28|TRBD1|NA|TRBJ1-2
CASSSGTEANYGYTF
>TRBV7-9|NA|NA|TRBJ2-4
CASSLGWGNIQYF
>TRBV6-1|NA|few|TRBJ1-6
CASSSSYNSPLHF
>TRBV11-2|TRBD1|NA|TRBJ2-5
CASSLGTGGAGETQYF
>TRBV4-1|NA|few|TRBJ1-2
CASSHQRGADGYTF
>TRBV6-5|NA|NA|TRBJ2-2
CASSYPGLSTGELFF
>TRBV6-9|TRBD1|NA|TRBJ1-4
CASSLYQGGPNEKLFF
>TRBV4-1|NA|once|TRBJ1-2
CASSQDEQGFYGYTF
>TRBV6-6|TRBD2|once|TRBJ2-1
CASTTSGTSGGGGQFF
>TRBV28|NA|NA|TRBJ2-5
CASSLGETQYF
>TRBV9|TRBD2|NA|TRBJ2-7
CASSVGIGGDYEQYF
>TRBV4-2|NA|NA|TRBJ1-2
CASSTATGARGYTF